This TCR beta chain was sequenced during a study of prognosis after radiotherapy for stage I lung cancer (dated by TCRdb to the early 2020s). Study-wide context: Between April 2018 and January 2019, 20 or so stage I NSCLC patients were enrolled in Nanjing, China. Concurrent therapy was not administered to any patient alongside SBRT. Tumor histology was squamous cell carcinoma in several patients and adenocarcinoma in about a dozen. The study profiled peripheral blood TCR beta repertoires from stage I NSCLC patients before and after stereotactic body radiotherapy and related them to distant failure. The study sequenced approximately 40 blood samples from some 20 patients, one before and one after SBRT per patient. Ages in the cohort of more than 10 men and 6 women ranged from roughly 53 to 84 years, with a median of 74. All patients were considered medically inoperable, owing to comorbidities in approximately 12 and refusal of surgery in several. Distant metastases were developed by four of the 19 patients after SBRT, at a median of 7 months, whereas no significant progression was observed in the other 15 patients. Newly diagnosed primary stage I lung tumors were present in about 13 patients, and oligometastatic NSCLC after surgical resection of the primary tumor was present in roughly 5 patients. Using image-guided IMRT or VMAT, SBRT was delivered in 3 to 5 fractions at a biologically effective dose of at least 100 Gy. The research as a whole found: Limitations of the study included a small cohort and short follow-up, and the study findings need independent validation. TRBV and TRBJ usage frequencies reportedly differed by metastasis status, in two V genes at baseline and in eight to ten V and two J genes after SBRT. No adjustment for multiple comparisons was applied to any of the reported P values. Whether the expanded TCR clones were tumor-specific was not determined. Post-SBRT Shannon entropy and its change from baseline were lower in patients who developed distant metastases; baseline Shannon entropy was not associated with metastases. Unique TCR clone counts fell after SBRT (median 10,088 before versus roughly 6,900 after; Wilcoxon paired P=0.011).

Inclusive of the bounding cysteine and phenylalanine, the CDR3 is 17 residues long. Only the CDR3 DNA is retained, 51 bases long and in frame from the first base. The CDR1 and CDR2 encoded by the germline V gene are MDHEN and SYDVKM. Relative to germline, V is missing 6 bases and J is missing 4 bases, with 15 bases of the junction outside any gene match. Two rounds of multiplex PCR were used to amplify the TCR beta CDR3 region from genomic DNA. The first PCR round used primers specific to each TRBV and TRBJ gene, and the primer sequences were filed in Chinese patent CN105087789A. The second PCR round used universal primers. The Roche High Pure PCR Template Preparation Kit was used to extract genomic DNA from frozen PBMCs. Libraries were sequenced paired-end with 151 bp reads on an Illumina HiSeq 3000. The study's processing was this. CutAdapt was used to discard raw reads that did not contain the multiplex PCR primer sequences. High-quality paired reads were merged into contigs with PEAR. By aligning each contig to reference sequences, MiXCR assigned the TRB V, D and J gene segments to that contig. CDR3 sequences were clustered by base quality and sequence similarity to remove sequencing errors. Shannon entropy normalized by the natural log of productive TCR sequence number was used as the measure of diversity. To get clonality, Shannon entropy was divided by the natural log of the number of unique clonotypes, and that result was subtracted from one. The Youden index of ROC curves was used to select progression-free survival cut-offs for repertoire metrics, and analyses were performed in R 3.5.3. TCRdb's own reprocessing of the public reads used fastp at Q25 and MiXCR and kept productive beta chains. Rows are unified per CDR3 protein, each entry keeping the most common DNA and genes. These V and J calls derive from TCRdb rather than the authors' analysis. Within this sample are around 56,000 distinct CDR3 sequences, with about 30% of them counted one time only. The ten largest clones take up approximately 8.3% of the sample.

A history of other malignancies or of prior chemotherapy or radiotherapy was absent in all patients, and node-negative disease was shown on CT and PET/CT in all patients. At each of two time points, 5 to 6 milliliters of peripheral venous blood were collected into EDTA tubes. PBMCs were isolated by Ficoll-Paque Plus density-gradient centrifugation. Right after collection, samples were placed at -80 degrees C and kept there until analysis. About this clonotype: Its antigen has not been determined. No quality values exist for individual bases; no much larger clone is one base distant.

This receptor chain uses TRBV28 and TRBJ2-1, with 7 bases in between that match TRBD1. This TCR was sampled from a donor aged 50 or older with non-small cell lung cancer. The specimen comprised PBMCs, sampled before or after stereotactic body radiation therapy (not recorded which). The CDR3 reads CASSLACDRAKYNEQFF. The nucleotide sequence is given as TGTGCCAGCAGCTTAGCCTGTGACAGGGCGAAATACAATGAGCAGTTCTTC.